This T cell receptor (beta chain) appears in the sequencing data of a study of blood T cell repertoires in COVID-19. Looking at the study overall: Italy, Spain and the United States were the sources of the convalescent and acute COVID-19 samples. In each case, the material was cDNA or gDNA derived from T cells, B-cell-depleted T cells, or PBMCs.

As handled by the study authors: Amplification of reference gene primers was used by the study to estimate nucleated cell counts. Measured with immunoSEQ multiplex PCR; TCRdb has only the in-frame clones, and not every one. V and J calls plus clone size are reproduced from that table; the DNA served to infer D and trimming. The sample lists roughly 200,000 clones, roughly three quarters occurring once. This clone was observed once. Germline CDR1 reads LNHDA; CDR2 reads SQIVND (reference sequence). V trimming: 7 bases; J trimming: 7 bases; junction bases outside the gene matches: 5. This CDR3 contains 14 residues.

The source is a woman between 50 and 59 years old with active or convalescent COVID-19. Sequencing was performed on peripheral blood. The gene calls are TRBV19 and TRBJ1-6, with 9 bases fitting TRBD1. The CDR3 nucleotides are TGTGCCAGTAAGATACAGGGGGCGAATTCACCCCTCCACTTT. Protein sequence: CASKIQGANSPLHF. Supplemented by reference TRBV19 and TRBJ1-6, the full variable domain reads DGGITQSPKYLFRKEGQNVTLSCEQNLNHDAMYWYRQDPGQGLRLIYYSQIVNDFQKGDIAEGYSVSREKKESFPLTVTSAQKNPTAFYLCASKIQGANSPLHFGNGTRLTVT.